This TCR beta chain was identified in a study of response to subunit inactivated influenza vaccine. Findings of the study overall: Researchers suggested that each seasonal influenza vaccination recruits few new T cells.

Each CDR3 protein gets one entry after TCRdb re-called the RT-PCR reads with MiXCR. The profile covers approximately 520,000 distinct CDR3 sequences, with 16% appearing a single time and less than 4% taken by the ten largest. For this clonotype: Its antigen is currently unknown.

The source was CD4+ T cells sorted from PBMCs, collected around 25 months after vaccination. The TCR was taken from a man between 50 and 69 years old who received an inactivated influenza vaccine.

The CDR3 DNA reads as TGTGCCAGCAGTGAGGACGCTGGTCAGCCCCAGCATTTT. Its translation is CASSEDAGQPQHF. This chain joins TRBV2 and TRBJ1-5; D is ambiguous. Trimming left V 3 bases short and J 6 bases short, with 9 bases between. This CDR3 is built from 13 residues. Germline V gives CDR1 SNHLY, CDR2 FYNNEI.